This TCR beta chain was profiled in a study of read filtering for tumor transcriptome and immune sequencing (dated by TCRdb to 2019 to 2021). About the study as a whole: Of the patients in the cohort, about 16 were male and some 15 were female, and their mean age was 65.9 years, with a range of about 45 to 85. Per sample, about 3.5 to 11 million TCR-region mapped reads were obtained with IR-seq, compared with only about 80 to 1,400 with RNA-seq. One of the main goals was to work out a read-filtering strategy for immune repertoire data, in particular whether clonotypes backed by only a single read should be removed. After DNase treatment, whole-transcriptome libraries were prepared using the TruSeq RNA Access Library Prep Kit. By revised international staging, eight or nine patients were R-ISS I, under 20 were R-ISS II and roughly 7 were R-ISS III. The study compared TCR repertoires from targeted immune repertoire sequencing and bulk whole-transcriptome sequencing run on the same bone marrow samples.

Study-wide conclusions, independent of this receptor: When single-read clonotypes were removed, the proportions of shared clonotypes in IR-seq and RNA-seq correlated more strongly. Single-read clonotypes made up roughly 81% of clonotypes but around 3.8% of total reads in IR-seq, and approximately 73% of clonotypes and approximately 47% of reads in RNA-seq. The sorted CD138-negative fraction was composed of a mixed bone marrow immune population rather than of purified T cells. Compared with RNA-seq, IR-seq captured clonotypes at much greater depth and more reliably, and a smaller IR-seq throughput was enough to identify most of the shared clonotypes.

Clipping removes 3 bases from V and 5 bases from J, with 5 as the unmatched junction base count. The CDR3 runs 15 amino acids, cysteine and phenylalanine included. This entry keeps only the CDR3 DNA: 45 bases, framed from base 1. The germline V gene supplies CDR1 KGHDR and CDR2 SFDVKD. Every patient had bone marrow sampled at the time of active disease. Ficoll-Hypaque density gradient centrifugation was used to isolate the bone marrow mononuclear cells. Myeloma plasma cells were removed and CD138-negative cells were obtained by negative selection following labeling with CD138 magnetic microbeads on a MACS separator. Flow cytometry with CD138 antibodies on an Attune NxT was used to check how pure the isolated cells were. TRIzol reagent was used to extract total RNA, and a NanoDrop spectrophotometer was used to quantify the extracted RNA. Paired RNA-seq and IR-seq were performed on the CD138-negative bone marrow sample of each patient.

The Immunoverse kit was used to build TCR libraries from roughly 440 ng RNA, with molecular barcoded adaptors covering alpha/delta and beta/gamma chains. TCR library preparation was performed with the same RNA that was used for transcriptome sequencing. TCR libraries were sequenced on an Illumina HiSeq 4000 with 2 x 150 cycles. Per the original workflow: With MiXCR, TCR reads were aligned to human V, D, J and C references and assembled into CDR3 clonotypes, with quality filtering and error correction included. The tcR package in R was used to analyze clonotype counts and gene usage diversity. For inspection of raw mapping reads, RNA-seq reads were mapped by STAR aligner version 2.5.3a onto GRCh37 of the human genome. To test how sequencing depth affected the clonotypes detected, IR-seq fastq files were randomly downsampled with Seqtk 1.3. The public reads were reanalyzed by TCRdb: fastp trimming at Q25, MiXCR alignment, in-frame beta chains only. Each CDR3 protein appears once, grouped with its most common genes and DNA. The V and J calls follow TCRdb's processing rather than the paper's. Counted in this sample were some 130,000 distinct CDR3 sequences; less than 15% of them appeared once. Around 8.3% of the sample is taken by the ten largest.

At least ten counts were recorded for this clonotype. Its specific antigen is unknown. The sample holds no much larger clone one base away, and base qualities are not on file. Sample: a population of CD138-negative cells sorted from bone marrow. The label giving this sample's cell subset or site can be read as: bone marrow mononuclear cells depleted of CD138+ plasma/myeloma cells by negative magnetic selection. The TCR comes from a donor aged 40 or over with multiple myeloma. The chain links TRBV24-1 with TRBJ2-1, with 8 bases aligning to TRBD2. In nucleotides, the sequence is TGTGCCACCAGTGATGGCGGGAGGCCCAACAATGAGCAGTTCTTC. This translates into CATSDGGRPNNEQFF.